A selection of T cell receptor beta chains follows, all from one sample in a study of blood T cell repertoires in COVID-19. This table comes from immunoSEQ multiplex PCR, and its TCRdb copy is limited to in-frame clones, with some not included. In the table there are fewer than 350,000 clones, about 86% of which are singletons. The sequencing sample was made of peripheral blood. These receptors came from a woman aged 30 to 39 who had recovered from COVID-19. CDR3s include the opening cysteine and the closing phenylalanine or tryptophan. The D gene is left open where the match is weak. For some rows the clone size is stated as once, few or many, or as a class when expanded; others skip it.

CDR3 DNA,CDR3 protein,clone size,V gene,D gene,J gene
TGTGCCAGCAGCCAACAATCCCATAGGGACAGCACCGCCACTGAAGCTTTCTTT,CASSQQSHRDSTATEAFF,-,TRBV4-2,TRBD1,TRBJ1-1
TGTGCCAGCAGCTTAGGGGTTAGCGGCAATCAGCCCCAGCATTTT,CASSLGVSGNQPQHF,-,TRBV7-9,-,TRBJ1-5
TGTGCCAGCAGTGAACTCCGAGGAAATACGCAGTATTTT,CASSELRGNTQYF,once,TRBV6-1,-,TRBJ2-3
TGTGCCAGTAGTAGGGGACAGGGATCCCTTAGCAATCAGCCCCAGCATTTT,CASSRGQGSLSNQPQHF,-,TRBV19,TRBD1,TRBJ1-5
TGTGCCAGCAGCTTAGCCCGATTAGGACAGAGCAATCAGCCCCAGCATTTT,CASSLARLGQSNQPQHF,-,TRBV7-8,-,TRBJ1-5
TGCAGTGCTAGTCAGACTAGCGGGAGGGCCGGGGAGCTGTTTTTT,CSASQTSGRAGELFF,-,TRBV20-1,TRBD2,TRBJ2-2
TGTGCCAGCAGTTTAGGAGACTCCTACGAGCAGTACTTC,CASSLGDSYEQYF,-,TRBV27,-,TRBJ2-7
TGCGCCAGCAGCGCCCGACAGGGGTCGGCCGGGGAGCTGTTTTTT,CASSARQGSAGELFF,-,TRBV5-1,TRBD1,TRBJ2-2
TGTGCCAGTAGACCCTCTAGCGGGGGCACAGATACGCAGTATTTT,CASRPSSGGTDTQYF,once,TRBV19,TRBD2,TRBJ2-3
TGCGCCAGCAGCTCCTACTCTAGCGGGGGGGCCTACAATGAGCAGTTCTTC,CASSSYSSGGAYNEQFF,-,TRBV5-1,TRBD2,TRBJ2-1
TGTGCCAGCAAGGCTAGCGGGGGCCTTGGGGAGCTGTTTTTT,CASKASGGLGELFF,-,TRBV6-5,TRBD2,TRBJ2-2
TGTGCCAGCAGCGCAATCTACACAGATACGCAGTATTTT,CASSAIYTDTQYF,-,TRBV27,-,TRBJ2-3
TGTGCCAGCAAAGACAGGGCTGACTATGGCTACACCTTC,CASKDRADYGYTF,few,TRBV6-5,TRBD1,TRBJ1-2
TGTGCCAGCAGCTTAGGAGGAAGTACCGGGGAGCTGTTTTTT,CASSLGGSTGELFF,-,TRBV11-3,-,TRBJ2-2